Included here is one T cell receptor (beta chain) sequence, with context. This clone was counted between two and nine times. Its target antigen remains unknown. No base quality values were provided; no much bigger clone lies one nucleotide off. TCRbeta CDR3 regions were amplified from genomic DNA using the immunoSEQ Assay, a bias-controlled multiplex PCR. Processing in the source paper ran as follows. The number of nucleated cells in each sample was estimated from the amplification of reference gene primers within the assay. To quantify the absolute abundance of each unique TCRbeta CDR3 rearrangement, sequence reads were collapsed and filtered. For each sample, productive Simpson clonality was calculated as the square root of Simpson's diversity index across productive rearrangements. In its TCRdb copy, this immuneACCESS table keeps in-frame sequences only and misses some clones. Where compared with another copy, unresolved V genes explain less than half of these, and the others have no known cause. That table supplies the V and J calls and clone size; D and trimming were determined from the DNA. This sample holds around 270,000 clones; roughly 84% were observed only once. The ten biggest clones cover about 1.5% of the sample.

CDR3 length: 14 amino acids, cysteine to phenylalanine. Kept here is only the CDR3 DNA, which spans 42 bases and is read in frame from base 1. CDR1 and CDR2 are drawn from the germline V gene: MNHEY, SVGAGI. V loses 7 bases of germline sequence and J loses 0 bases, and the interval between the two ends is 9 bases. Samples from volunteer blood donors who had recovered from COVID-19 were contributed by a second Seattle source. Whole blood was collected in K2EDTA tubes by collaborating institutions according to the institutions' own protocols. Collaborator samples were shipped for TCRbeta analysis as frozen whole blood, isolated PBMCs, or DNA extracted from either sample type. This sample is drawn from a study of blood T cell repertoires in COVID-19 (dated by TCRdb to the early 2020s). Regarding the complete study: The collaborator samples originated in the United States, Italy and Spain and spanned the acute and convalescent phases of COVID-19. The prospective study material was composed of cDNA or gDNA derived from T cells, B-cell-depleted T cells, or PBMCs. Deeply sampled blood TCRbeta repertoires from subjects exposed to, actively infected with, or recovered from COVID-19 were included in the dataset. The repertoires were made available in a free public database intended to serve as a resource for research on the immune response to SARS-CoV-2. The samples were drawn from two sources: the first 160 participants of the ongoing ImmuneRACE study, and 1,000 to 1,500 subjects contributed by 6 global collaborators. A de-identified subject ID, COVID-19 status, age in years and sex were almost always included in the sample metadata. Where available, HLA class I and class II types were obtained from metadata supplied by the sample provider rather than from assay-based typing. The paper as a whole reports these results and caveats: How much clinical and demographic metadata was included differed by source and by participant, and the metadata was provided uncurated.

The chain is made from TRBV6-5 and TRBJ2-2; the D gene is perhaps TRBD1, from 5 matching bases. This clonotype was sampled from a woman between 40 and 50 years old who had recovered from COVID-19. Sequencing was carried out using peripheral blood. The DNA sequence reads TGTGCCAGCAAGGGGTCCGCGAACACCGGGGAGCTGTTTTTT. Its protein reads: CASKGSANTGELFF.